The next 32 T cell receptor beta chains were all read from a single sample in a study of shared clonotypes between healthy human individuals. Profiled with immunoSEQ multiplex PCR; TCRdb holds only in-frame clones, not every one. The sample contains roughly 770,000 clones, 95% to 97% of which appear only once. CD45RO negativity and positive selection for CCR7 defined naive CD8 cells, a population that excluded terminally differentiated effector memory CD45RA+ cells. Sample: naive CD8+ T cells sorted from blood. The receptors come from a man aged 30 to 39 in good health.

The chain has TRBV11-2 and TRBJ2-3; the match to TRBD2 covers 9 bases. Germline trimming cut 1 base from V and 0 bases from J; bases unmatched to any gene: 5. Germline V gene data show CDR1 as SGHAT and CDR2 as FQNNGV. The CDR3 is 17 residues long. The CDR3 spells CASSLVGGRGSTDTQYF. The DNA for the CDR3 is TGTGCCAGCAGCTTAGTCGGCGGGAGGGGGAGCACAGATACGCAGTATTTT.

The chain couples TRBV7-8 to TRBJ1-2, with TRBD1 as a possible D gene (5 bases). Trimming removed 1 base from V and 4 bases from J, with 7 bases in between. The CDR3 length is 13 residues. The germline CDR1 and CDR2 sequences are SGHVS and FQNEAQ. The CDR3 DNA reads as TGTGCCAGCAGCTTAGAGAGGGGCTATGGCTACACCTTC. This gives the protein CASSLERGYGYTF.

This chain connects TRBV27 to TRBJ2-5; weak D call: TRBD1 (6 bases). V was pared by 5 bases and J by 3 bases, with 10 bases between. The CDR3 consists of 13 residues. CDR1 and CDR2 (germline): MNHEY, SMNVEV (reference sequence). CDR3 coding DNA: TGTGCCAGCAGTCAAGGACAGAAAGAGACCCAGTACTTC. Encoded protein: CASSQGQKETQYF.

This chain connects TRBV10-1 to TRBJ2-1, with no clear D. Germline values: CDR1 WNHNN, CDR2 SYGVQD (reference sequence). Trimming cost V 0 bases and J 3 bases, with 6 bases left between them. CDR3 length: 14 amino acids. CDR3 coding DNA: TGCGCCAGCAGTGAGTCCCTAGGCTACAATGAGCAGTTCTTC. It yields the protein CASSESLGYNEQFF.

This clone appeared once. Other DNA sequences of this sample code for an identical CDR3. The chain recombines TRBV29-1 with TRBJ1-2; no clear D gene. V lost 4 bases, J lost 3 bases, and 6 bases lay in between. This CDR3 spans 11 amino acids. Germline V lookup: CDR1 SQVTM, CDR2 ANQGSEA. The CDR3 coding sequence is TGCAGCGTTGTTGGCGACTATGGCTACACCTTC. It translates to CSVVGDYGYTF.

This clone was found a few times. The gene calls are TRBV10-1 and TRBJ1-4; D not resolved. V lost 9 bases, J lost 8 bases, and 22 bases lay in between. Germline CDR1 reads WNHNN; CDR2 reads SYGVQD (reference sequence). CDR3 length: 15 amino acids. CDR3 nucleotides: TGCGCCAGGACGCCCCGGATCCGAATATACGAAAAACTGTTTTTT. The encoded protein is CARTPRIRIYEKLFF.

J is TRBJ2-1 and V is TRBV7-6, with TRBD1 matching 8 bases. The V gene end was trimmed by 1 base and the J gene end by 9 bases; junction bases not matched to a gene: 5. This CDR3 region has 14 residues. Germline-derived CDR1 and CDR2 are SGHVS and FNYEAQ. CDR3 DNA sequence: TGTGCCAGCAGCTTAGGGACAGGGTTGGTTGAGCAGTTCTTC. Its translation: CASSLGTGLVEQFF.

The genes are TRBV30 and TRBJ1-3; D possibly corresponds to TRBD1 (6 bases). Germline lookup yields CDR1 GTSNPN and CDR2 SVGIG (reference sequence). The V and J ends lost 3 bases and 2 bases respectively, with 14 bases between them. The CDR3 has 15 amino acids. The CDR3 protein is CAWSGEGEAGNTIYF. CDR3 nucleotides: TGTGCCTGGAGCGGAGAGGGGGAGGCTGGAAACACCATATATTTT.

The genes are TRBV9 and TRBJ2-3; 8 bases fit TRBD2. The CDR3 contains 15 residues. Looked up from germline, CDR1 is SGDLS and CDR2 is YYNGEE. The ends lost 3 bases at V and 2 bases at J; junction bases unmatched: 5. CDR3 sequence: CASSGSGSTTDTQYF. CDR3 bases: TGTGCCAGCAGCGGAAGCGGGAGTACCACAGATACGCAGTATTTT.

The J gene is TRBJ1-4, the V gene TRBV29-1, with unresolved D. The CDR3 has 12 residues. V gave up 1 base and J gave up 8 bases, with 8 bases separating them. Germline values: CDR1 SQVTM, CDR2 ANQGSEA. The CDR3 region is CSVEGKDEKLFF. Written as DNA, the CDR3 is TGCAGCGTTGAAGGGAAAGACGAAAAACTGTTTTTT.

Concerning this clone itself: This CDR3 is also generated by other DNA sequences in the sample. The chain carries TRBV7-9 and TRBJ1-1, with D unresolved. This CDR3 region has 14 residues. The germline V gene encodes CDR1 SEHNR and CDR2 FQNEAQ (reference sequence). Trimming removed 1 base at V and 8 bases at J, with 14 bases between. As DNA, the CDR3 is TGTGCCAGCAGCTTAGGAGGGCCTAGAGAAGAAGCTTTCTTT. Its translation: CASSLGGPREEAFF.

This rearrangement joins TRBV10-2 to TRBJ2-7; TRBD2 is a possible D gene (5 bases). Germline assignment: CDR1 WSHSY and CDR2 SAAADI. With 3 bases removed from V and 3 bases from J, the gap between germline ends came to 12 bases. This CDR3 contains 14 residues. CDR3 nucleotides: TGCGCCAGCAGTGAACGGACTGCCGGCTACGAGCAGTACTTC. This gives the protein CASSERTAGYEQYF.

V and J are TRBV13 and TRBJ2-2; TRBD2 agrees at 10 bases. Trimming cost V 1 base and J 5 bases; bases outside gene matches: 4. CDR1 PRHDT and CDR2 FYEKMQ come from the germline V gene (reference sequence). This CDR3 has 16 residues. CDR3 DNA: TGTGCCAGCAGCTTAGAAGGACTAGCGGTTACCGGGGAGCTGTTTTTT. Translation: CASSLEGLAVTGELFF.

This chain links TRBV5-1 with TRBJ2-1, with 7 bases fitting TRBD1. V shed 3 bases and J 6 bases; nucleotides not matched to a gene: 9. The CDR3 consists of 15 residues. Germline V gene sequence: CDR1 SGHRS, CDR2 YFSETQ. The CDR3 sequence is CASSYFDRVGNEQFF. In DNA, the CDR3 is TGCGCCAGCAGCTACTTTGACAGGGTAGGCAATGAGCAGTTCTTC.

V gene TRBV10-3 combines with J gene TRBJ2-1; 8 bases map to TRBD2. Trimming cost V 4 bases and J 5 bases; bases outside gene matches: 7. In germline, CDR1 is ENHRY, CDR2 SYGVKD. The CDR3 loop spans 15 amino acids. This CDR3 is CAISVPGLEDNEQFF. The DNA of the CDR3 is TGTGCCATCAGTGTGCCGGGACTAGAGGACAATGAGCAGTTCTTC.

The J gene is TRBJ2-1, the V gene TRBV29-1, with 7 bases lining up with TRBD1. After removal of 0 bases from V and 2 bases from J, the junction contained 7 bases not matched to a gene. The CDR3 has 16 amino acids. From germline, CDR1 is SQVTM and CDR2 ANQGSEA. The CDR3 DNA follows: TGCAGCGTTGAAGACGACAGGGCCATCACCTACAATGAGCAGTTCTTC. This translates into CSVEDDRAITYNEQFF.

The chain joins TRBV11-2 to TRBJ2-7, with unresolved D. CDR1 is SGHAT and CDR2 is FQNNGV in the germline V gene. Trimming shortened V by 0 bases and J by 3 bases, and 12 bases separated the two germline ends. The CDR3 runs to 15 residues. The DNA of the CDR3 is TGTGCCAGCAGCTTAGAACCCTCCTTCTACTACGAGCAGTACTTC. This codes for CASSLEPSFYYEQYF.

This clone was seen a single time. J is TRBJ2-2 and V is TRBV6-1; D is perhaps TRBD2 (5 bases). The CDR3 spans 19 residues. Trimming removed 4 bases from V and 0 bases from J, with 21 bases in between. Germline loops: CDR1 MNHNS, CDR2 SASEGT. The CDR3 loop reads CASSGITDPSGANTGELFF. In DNA, the CDR3 is TGTGCCAGCAGTGGGATCACCGACCCGAGCGGAGCGAACACCGGGGAGCTGTTTTTT.

A few counts support this clone. V gene TRBV6-5 combines with J gene TRBJ1-2; 7 nucleotides line up with TRBD1. The CDR3 loop spans 14 amino acids. V dropped 2 bases and J dropped 11; count of bases not matched to a gene: 11. Germline CDR1 is MNHEY and CDR2 is SVGAGI. DNA of the CDR3: TGTGCCAGCAGTTACACCGACAGGGTACCCTTATACACCTTC. Its translation: CASSYTDRVPLYTF.

The V gene is TRBV18, the J gene TRBJ1-5; TRBD1 aligns across 7 bases. The CDR3 contains 16 residues. Trimming took 3 bases from V and 3 from J; bases not matched to a gene: 8. CDR1 is KGHSH and CDR2 is LQKENI in the germline V gene. CDR3 sequence: CASSPLQDRANQPQHF. CDR3 coding DNA: TGTGCCAGCTCACCGCTCCAAGACAGGGCCAATCAGCCCCAGCATTTT.

The J gene is TRBJ2-1, the V gene TRBV7-8; D is perhaps TRBD2 (7 bases). CDR3 length equals 15 residues. The V gene lost 5 bases and the J gene lost 4 bases, with 15 bases spanning the gap. Germline CDR1 reads SGHVS; CDR2 reads FQNEAQ. The CDR3: CASSLKSGTYNEQFF. Written as DNA, the CDR3 is TGTGCCAGCAGCCTTAAAAGCGGGACATACAATGAGCAGTTCTTC.

The chain carries TRBV5-1 and TRBJ2-1; weak D call: TRBD1 (6 bases). Germline V gene data show CDR1 as SGHRS and CDR2 as YFSETQ. The CDR3 covers 11 residues. Between the trimmed V and J ends, which lost 4 bases and 9 bases, there was a span of 8 bases. CDR3 in DNA: TGCGCCAGCAGCGCAGGGGTTGAGCAGTTCTTC. Its protein is CASSAGVEQFF. The full variable domain, rest sourced from reference TRBV5-1 and TRBJ2-1, is KAGVTQTPRYLIKTRGQQVTLSCSPISGHRSVSWYQQTPGQGLQFLFEYFSETQRNKGNFPGRFSGRQFSNSRSEMNVSTLELGDSALYLCASSAGVEQFFGPGTRLTVL.

Written as DNA, the CDR3 is TGTGCCACCAGCAGAGTACCAGAGACCTACGAGCAGTACTTC. This encodes CATSRVPETYEQYF. The chain combines TRBV15 with TRBJ2-7; D unresolved. Germline V gene lookup returns CDR1 LNHNV and CDR2 YYDKDF (reference sequence). The CDR3 loop spans 14 amino acids. With 1 base removed from V and 2 bases from J, the gap between germline ends came to 9 bases.

Note on this clone: The same CDR3 also results from other DNA sequences found in this sample. This rearrangement joins TRBV7-9 to TRBJ1-5, with a possible D match to TRBD1 (6 bases). V lost 2 bases and J 5 bases, leaving 7 bases between the germline ends. This CDR3 has 13 amino acids. Germline CDR1 SEHNR, CDR2 FQNEAQ (reference sequence). CDR3 region: CASSLRGDQPQHF. The CDR3 nucleotides read TGTGCCAGCAGCTTAAGGGGGGATCAGCCCCAGCATTTT.

Regarding this clone: At the DNA level, this CDR3 is encoded by other sequences in the same sample as well. The J gene is TRBJ1-1, the V gene TRBV12-5, with D perhaps matching TRBD1 (6 bases). V dropped 6 bases and J dropped 3 bases, with 11 bases sitting between them. Germline V gene sequence: CDR1 LGHNT, CDR2 FRNRAP. The CDR3 totals 13 residues. DNA of the CDR3: TGTGCTAGTGGACTTGGGGGCTACACTGAAGCTTTCTTT. Its protein is CASGLGGYTEAFF.

Regarding this clone: A read error may produce the germline difference seen at one junction end. The chain joins TRBV7-9 to TRBJ1-1; D might be TRBD1 (5 bases). This CDR3 has 11 amino acids. Germline lookup yields CDR1 SEHNR and CDR2 FQNEAQ (reference sequence). CDR3 nucleotides: TGTGCCAGCAGCTTAGCCCTCGACAGCCGATGG. It is translated as CASSLALDSRW.

The chain uses TRBV7-5 and TRBJ1-2. TRBV7-5 is listed as a pseudogene. CDR3 length: 13 residues. This CDR3 reads CVRSFPVFYGYTF. The CDR3 coding sequence is TGTGTCAGAAGCTTCCCCGTTTTCTATGGCTACACCTTC.

This chain joins TRBV29-1 and TRBJ2-5; D gene ambiguous. Between the trimmed V and J ends, which lost 2 bases and 3 bases, there was a span of 7 bases. In germline, CDR1 is SQVTM, CDR2 ANQGSEA. This CDR3 region has 12 residues. CDR3 in DNA: TGCAGCGTTGAAAAGGACGAAGAGACCCAGTACTTC. It translates to CSVEKDEETQYF.

This clone was counted only a few times. The chain combines TRBV11-2 with TRBJ1-2; TRBD1 matches 8 bases. After removal of 1 base from V and 4 bases from J, the junction contained 8 bases not matched to a gene. Germline CDR1 reads SGHAT; CDR2 reads FQNNGV. There are 16 residues in the CDR3. CDR3 residues: CASSLVPGGGVYGYTF. The CDR3 nucleotides are TGTGCCAGCAGCTTAGTACCAGGGGGCGGGGTCTATGGCTACACCTTC.

V and J are TRBV27 and TRBJ1-5, with TRBD1 as a possible D gene (6 bases). The V and J ends lost 4 bases and 5 bases respectively, with 15 bases between them. Germline-derived CDR1 and CDR2 are MNHEY and SMNVEV (reference sequence). The CDR3 runs to 15 residues. CDR3 bases: TGTGCCAGCAGTTCCTCAGGGGTAGGTTATCAGCCCCAGCATTTT. Protein sequence: CASSSSGVGYQPQHF.

The chain carries TRBV6-5 and TRBJ1-2; D is unclear. There are 14 residues in the CDR3. Trimming took off 6 bases at V and 1 base at J, with 12 bases between the two ends. CDR1 and CDR2 (germline): MNHEY, SVGAGI. The CDR3 reads CASSRSTNNYGYTF. CDR3 in DNA: TGTGCCAGCAGCCGGAGCACAAATAACTATGGCTACACCTTC.

As concerns this clone: Other DNA sequences in the sample encode the same CDR3. This chain connects TRBV7-9 to TRBJ2-1; 8 bases fit TRBD2. The CDR3 consists of 15 residues. J was trimmed by 0 bases and V by 5 bases; bases with no gene match: 3. Germline-derived CDR1 and CDR2 are SEHNR and FQNEAQ (reference sequence). For the CDR3, the DNA is TGTGCCAGCAGCCAAAGCGGGAGCTCCTACAATGAGCAGTTCTTC. This gives the protein CASSQSGSSYNEQFF.